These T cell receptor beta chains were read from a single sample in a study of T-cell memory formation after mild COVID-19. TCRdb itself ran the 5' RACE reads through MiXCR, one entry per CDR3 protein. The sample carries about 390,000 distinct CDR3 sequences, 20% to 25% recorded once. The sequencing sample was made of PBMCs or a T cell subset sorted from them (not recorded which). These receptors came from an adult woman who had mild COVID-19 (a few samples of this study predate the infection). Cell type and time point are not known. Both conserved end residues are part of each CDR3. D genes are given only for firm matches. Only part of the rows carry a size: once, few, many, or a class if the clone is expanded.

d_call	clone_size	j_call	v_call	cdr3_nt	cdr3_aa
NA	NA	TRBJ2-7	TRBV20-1	TGCAGTGCCTCGACCTCCCTGGCGTACGAGCAGTACTTC	CSASTSLAYEQYF
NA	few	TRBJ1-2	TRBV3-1	TGTGCCAGCAGCCCTCAGACAGGAGGTGGCTACACCTTC	CASSPQTGGGYTF
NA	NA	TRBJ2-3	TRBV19	TGTGCCAGTAGTATGGGTACGGGTTGGGGTACGCAGTATTTT	CASSMGTGWGTQYF
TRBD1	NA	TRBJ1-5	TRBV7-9	TGTGCCAGCAGCTTAGAGACAGGGGGCCCCTTTCAGCCCCAGCATTTT	CASSLETGGPFQPQHF
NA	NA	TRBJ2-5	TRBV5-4	TGTGCCAGCAGCTTGCAACAGGGAGAGACCCAGTACTTC	CASSLQQGETQYF
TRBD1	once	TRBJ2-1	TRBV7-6	TGTGCCAGCAGCAACTCCGGGACAGGGGGTCTTCGGTACAATGAGCAGTTCTTC	CASSNSGTGGLRYNEQFF
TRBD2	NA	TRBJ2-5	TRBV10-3	TGTGCCACGGCTCTTCTAGCGGGAGGAACACAAGAGACCCAGTACTTC	CATALLAGGTQETQYF
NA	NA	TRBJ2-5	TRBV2	TGTGCCAGCAGTGAAAAGCGGCAGGAGAGCTTCAAGACCCAGTACTTC	CASSEKRQESFKTQYF
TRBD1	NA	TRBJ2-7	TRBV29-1	TGCAGCGTTGAGGAGACAGGGGTTTACGAGCAGTACTTC	CSVEETGVYEQYF
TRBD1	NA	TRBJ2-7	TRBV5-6	TGTGCCAGCCAAGAACAGGGGGCGGTCTACGAGCAGTACTTC	CASQEQGAVYEQYF
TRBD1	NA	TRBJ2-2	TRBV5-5	TGTGCCAGCAGCTGGACAGGGGAATCGAACACCGGGGAGCTGTTTTTT	CASSWTGESNTGELFF
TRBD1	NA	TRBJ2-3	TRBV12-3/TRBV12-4	TGTGCCAGCAGTTTAGGACAGGGGTTAGAAGATACGCAGTATTTT	CASSLGQGLEDTQYF
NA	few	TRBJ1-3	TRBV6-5	TGTGCCAGCAGCCGGACAGCAGGAAACACCATATATTTT	CASSRTAGNTIYF
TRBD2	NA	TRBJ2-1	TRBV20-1	TGCAGTGCTGGCCCCGATCTAGCGGTCCGGGACAATGAGCAGTTCTTC	CSAGPDLAVRDNEQFF
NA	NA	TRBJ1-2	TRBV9	TGTGCCAGCAGCGTAGCATTGGGAGGAGCCCCCTATGGCTACACCTTC	CASSVALGGAPYGYTF
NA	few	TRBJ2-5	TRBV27	TGTGCCAGCAGCGTCATTCTTCAAGAGACCCAGTACTTC	CASSVILQETQYF
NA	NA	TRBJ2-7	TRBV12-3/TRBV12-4	TGTGCCAGCAGGTCTTCCGAAAGGCACCCGCTGGAGCAGTACTTC	CASRSSERHPLEQYF
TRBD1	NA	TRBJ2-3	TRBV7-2	TGTGCCAGCAGCCCCCGGGACAGAGACACAGATACGCAGTATTTT	CASSPRDRDTDTQYF
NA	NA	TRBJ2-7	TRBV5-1	TGCGCCAGCAGCCGTGGTGGAGGGGCCTACGAGCAGTACTTC	CASSRGGGAYEQYF
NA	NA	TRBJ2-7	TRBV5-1	TGCGCCAGCAGCTTGATTCCCCAAGCCTCCTACGAGCAGTACTTC	CASSLIPQASYEQYF
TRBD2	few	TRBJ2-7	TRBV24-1	TGTGCCACCAGCGCCCACCCGGGACTAGCATCATCCTACGAGCAGTACTTC	CATSAHPGLASSYEQYF
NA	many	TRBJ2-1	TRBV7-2	TGTGCCAGCAGCCCGACAGTCTACAATGAGCAGTTCTTC	CASSPTVYNEQFF
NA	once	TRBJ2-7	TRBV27	TGTGCCAGCCCGCAACGGGACGGGTCCTACGAGCAGTACTTC	CASPQRDGSYEQYF
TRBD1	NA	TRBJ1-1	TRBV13	TGTGCCAGCAGCCTCGGACAGGTGCTAGGGGTCACTGAAGCTTTCTTT	CASSLGQVLGVTEAFF
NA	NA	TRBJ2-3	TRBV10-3	TGTGCCATCAGTGCTCCCAGCGCAGATACGCAGTATTTT	CAISAPSADTQYF
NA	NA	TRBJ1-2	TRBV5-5	TGTGCCAGCAGCTTGTTCGATGGGGCAGAATGCACCTTC	CASSLFDGAECTF
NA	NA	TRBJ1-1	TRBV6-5	TGTGCCAGCAGTTACTCGACGTCTACCACTGAAGCTTTCTTT	CASSYSTSTTEAFF
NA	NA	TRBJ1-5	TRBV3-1	TGTGCCAGCAGCCAAGGCAGTAGCCATCAGCCCCAGCATTTT	CASSQGSSHQPQHF
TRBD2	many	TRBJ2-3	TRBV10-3	TGTGCCATCGGCGGACGCGGGGGGGACACAGATACGCAGTATTTT	CAIGGRGGDTDTQYF
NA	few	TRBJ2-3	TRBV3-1	TGTGCCAGCAGCCGAGGACTCCCTAGCATTACAGATACGCAGTATTTT	CASSRGLPSITDTQYF
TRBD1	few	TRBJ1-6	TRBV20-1	TGCAGTGCTAGTGACGGACAGGGGGCTAATAATTCACCCCTCCACTTT	CSASDGQGANNSPLHF
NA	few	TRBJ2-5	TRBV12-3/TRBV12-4	TGTGCCAGCAGTTTAGTCGCAACGACAGAGACCCAGTACTTC	CASSLVATTETQYF
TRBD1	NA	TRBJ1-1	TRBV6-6	TGTGCCAGCCTTCGACAGGGAAGGTTCACTGAAGCTTTCTTT	CASLRQGRFTEAFF
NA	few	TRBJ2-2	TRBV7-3	TGTGCCAGCAGCGTCGACAAAAACACCGGGGAGCTGTTTTTT	CASSVDKNTGELFF
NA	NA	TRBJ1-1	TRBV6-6	TGTGCCAGAAGTAACCAACAAGGTCGGAACACTGAAGCTTTCTTT	CARSNQQGRNTEAFF
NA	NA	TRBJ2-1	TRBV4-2	TGTGCCAGCAGCCAGAGACAGGTCAACTTAAACCACAATGAGCAGTTCTTC	CASSQRQVNLNHNEQFF
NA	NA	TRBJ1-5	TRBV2	TGTGCCAGCAGTTTCAGCTATAGCAATCAGCCCCAGCATTTT	CASSFSYSNQPQHF
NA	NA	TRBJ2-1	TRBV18	TGTGCCAGCTCACCGACGGCTCGGAATGAGCAGTTCTTC	CASSPTARNEQFF
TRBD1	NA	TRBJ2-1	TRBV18	TGTGCCAGCTCACCAGGAAGGGGGCGCCGAAATGAGCAGTTCTTC	CASSPGRGRRNEQFF
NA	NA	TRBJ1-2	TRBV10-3	TGTGCCATCAGTGAGTCAGCAGGGTTGGACTATGGCTACACCTTC	CAISESAGLDYGYTF
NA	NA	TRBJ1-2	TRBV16	TGTGCCAGCAGCCAAGACGGCTATGGCTACACCTTC	CASSQDGYGYTF
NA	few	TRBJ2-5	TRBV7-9	TGTGCCAGCAGCACTCGACAGGAACAAGAGACCCAGTACTTC	CASSTRQEQETQYF
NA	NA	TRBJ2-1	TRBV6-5	TGTGCCAGCAGTTACTCGACAGTTGCGGATGAGCAGTTCTTC	CASSYSTVADEQFF
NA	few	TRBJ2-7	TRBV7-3	TGTGCCAGCAGCTCCCGGGACTGGGGATCATACGAGCAGTACTTC	CASSSRDWGSYEQYF
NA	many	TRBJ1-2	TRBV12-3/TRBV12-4	TGTGCCAGCAGTCTTCCAGGGTATGGCTACACCTTC	CASSLPGYGYTF
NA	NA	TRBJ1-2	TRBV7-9	TGTGCCAGCAGCTTAAGTCAGGAGGATGGCTACACCTTC	CASSLSQEDGYTF
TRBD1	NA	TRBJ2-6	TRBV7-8	TGTGCCAGCAGCTTGAGGTCAAGGACAGGGGGCTCCTCTGGGGCCAACGTCCTGACTTTC	CASSLRSRTGGSSGANVLTF
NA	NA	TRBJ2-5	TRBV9	TGTGCCAGCAGCGTAGCTACAGGGCAAGAGACCCAGTACTTC	CASSVATGQETQYF
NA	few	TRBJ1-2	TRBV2	TGTGCCAGCAACAGGCAGGCTTATGAGAGTGGCTACACCTTC	CASNRQAYESGYTF
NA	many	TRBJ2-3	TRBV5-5	TGTGCCAGCAGCTCCAGGTCGGGGTACGATACGCAGTATTTT	CASSSRSGYDTQYF
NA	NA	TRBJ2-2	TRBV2	TGTGCCAGCACAGGGTTTAGGAACACCGGGGAGCTGTTTTTT	CASTGFRNTGELFF